This TCR beta chain was found in a study of identical twins. Findings of the study overall: Weaker excess twin sharing was observed in beta out-of-frame sequences.

The CDR3 loop spans 19 amino acids. CDR1 and CDR2 (germline): SGHTA, FQGNSA. The V segment lost 2 bases and the J segment 4 bases; nucleotides outside the gene matches: 13. A remark on this clonotype: Antigen: not known.

TCRdb re-called the 5' RACE reads with MiXCR, one entry per CDR3 protein. The sample includes approximately 250,000 distinct CDR3 sequences, under 8.5% of them seen just once. All donors were healthy, and all were Caucasian. These data also formed part of another study, on T cells expressing NK-cell markers. That paper notes: Sorted CD3+CD56-NKG2C+, CD3+CD56+NKG2C+ and CD3+CD56+NKG2C- T cells supplied the TCR beta repertoires. NKG2C+ dominant clonotype frequencies in 5 or 6 donors were about 1.0-7.5% of CD8+ T cells.

The origin of this receptor is a woman aged 18 to 35 in good health. This rearrangement joins TRBV7-2 to TRBJ2-5, with 13 bases fitting TRBD2. Sequenced sample: CD8+ T cells sorted from blood. The CDR3 reads CASSLPGLAGSPRVETQYF. The CDR3, as DNA: TGTGCCAGCAGCTTACCGGGACTAGCGGGATCTCCGAGAGTAGAGACCCAGTACTTC.